This T cell receptor beta chain was obtained from a study of blood T cell repertoires in COVID-19. The wider study: There were acute and convalescent COVID-19 samples, and they came from the United States, Italy and Spain.

V gave up 5 bases and J gave up 2 bases, with 11 bases separating them. The germline CDR1 and CDR2 sequences are SEHNR and FQNEAQ (reference sequence). The CDR3 has 14 amino acids. Authors' data handling: For nucleated cells, counts were estimated from reference gene primer amplification. Using immunoSEQ multiplex PCR, the repertoire was profiled, and TCRdb retains in-frame clones only, with some absent. V and J calls and clone size are copied from that table; D and trimming were computed from the DNA. The sample shows around 280,000 clones, almost 90% of them seen only once. Sequencing was done on a sample of peripheral blood. This chain links TRBV7-9 with TRBJ2-3; TRBD1 is a possible D gene (5 bases). This clonotype was obtained from a woman under 40 with COVID-19, enrolled during active disease. CDR3 loop: CASSARTTTDTQYF. The CDR3 DNA is TGTGCCAGCAGCGCCCGGACAACCACAGATACGCAGTATTTT. The full variable domain, rest sourced from reference TRBV7-9 and TRBJ2-3, is DTGVSQNPRHKITKRGQNVTFRCDPISEHNRLYWYRQTLGQGPEFLTYFQNEAQLEKSRLLSDRFSAERPKGSFSTLEIQRTEQGDSAMYLCASSARTTTDTQYFGPGTRLTVL.